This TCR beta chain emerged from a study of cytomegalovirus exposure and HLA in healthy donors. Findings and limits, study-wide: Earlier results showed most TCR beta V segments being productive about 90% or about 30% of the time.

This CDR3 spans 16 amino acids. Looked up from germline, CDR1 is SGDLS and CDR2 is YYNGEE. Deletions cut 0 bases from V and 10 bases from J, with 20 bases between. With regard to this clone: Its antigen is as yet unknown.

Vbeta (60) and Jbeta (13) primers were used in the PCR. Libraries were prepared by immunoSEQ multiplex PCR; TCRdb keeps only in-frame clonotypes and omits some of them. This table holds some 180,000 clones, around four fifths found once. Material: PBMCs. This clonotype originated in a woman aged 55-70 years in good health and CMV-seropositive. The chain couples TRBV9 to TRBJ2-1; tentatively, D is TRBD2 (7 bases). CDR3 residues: CASSVAGGRTQLEQFF. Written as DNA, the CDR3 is TGTGCCAGCAGCGTAGCGGGGGGCCGCACCCAATTGGAGCAGTTCTTC.